Included here is one T cell receptor beta chain sequence, with context. The data originate from a study of blood T cell repertoires in COVID-19. At the level of the study: Donors in the United States, Italy and Spain gave samples during acute or convalescent COVID-19. The cDNA or gDNA used as material had been derived from T cells, B-cell-depleted T cells, or PBMCs.

Each participant's cohort was designated according to participant-reported clinical history. Germline-derived CDR1 and CDR2 are MDHEN and SYDVKM. This CDR3 is built from 14 residues. The V and J ends lost 6 bases and 2 bases, in that order; junction bases with no gene match: 3. In the original analysis: Amplification of reference gene primers was used by the study to estimate nucleated cell counts. Sequenced by immunoSEQ multiplex PCR; TCRdb stores in-frame clones only, minus some. V and J calls plus clone size are reproduced from that table; the DNA served to infer D and trimming. Of almost 250,000 clones listed, 80% to 90% are singletons.

Sequencing was performed on PBMCs or T cells enriched from blood (not recorded which). This sequence originates from a woman aged 25 to 39 who had recovered from COVID-19. This chain uses TRBV28 with TRBJ1-2; TRBD1 aligns across 10 bases. In nucleotides, the CDR3 is TGTGCCAGCAGACCGACAGGGGGCAACTATGGCTACACCTTC. Its translation: CASRPTGGNYGYTF.